These T cell receptor beta chains were read from a single sample in a study of blood T cell repertoires in COVID-19. Clones were read by immunoSEQ multiplex PCR, and TCRdb kept only the in-frame ones, dropping some. The sample lists about 300,000 clones, around 86% seen once, with more than 9% in the top ten. The source material was PBMCs or T cells enriched from blood (not recorded which). All receptors derive from a woman between 18 and 29 years old who had recovered from COVID-19. The CDR3 runs from the conserved cysteine through the conserved F or W. The D gene is left open where the match is weak. Clone size is stated in some rows and not others, as once, few, many or a class when expanded.

D gene	V gene	J gene	clone size	CDR3 protein	CDR3 DNA
-	TRBV19	TRBJ1-4	once	CASTAWAGDEKLFF	TGTGCCAGTACCGCATGGGCCGGGGATGAAAAACTGTTTTTT
-	TRBV19	TRBJ1-5	-	CASSIDPSIYSNQPQHF	TGTGCCAGTAGTATAGATCCGTCCATCTATAGCAATCAGCCCCAGCATTTT
TRBD1	TRBV7-9	TRBJ2-2	few	CASSRQGTGTGELFF	TGTGCCAGCAGCCGACAGGGGACCGGCACCGGGGAGCTGTTTTTT
TRBD1	TRBV6-4	TRBJ1-1	-	CASSPDRGGYTEAFF	TGTGCCAGCAGTCCGGACAGGGGGGGGTACACTGAAGCTTTCTTT
-	TRBV7-9	TRBJ2-7	-	CASSLVTAGYEQYF	TGTGCCAGCAGCTTAGTGACAGCGGGCTACGAGCAGTACTTC
TRBD2	TRBV2	TRBJ2-1	many	CASSYLAGGYNEQFF	TGTGCCAGCAGTTATCTAGCGGGAGGGTACAATGAGCAGTTCTTC
TRBD1	TRBV5-1	TRBJ2-7	-	CASSWTGDSYEQYF	TGCGCCAGCAGCTGGACAGGGGACTCCTACGAGCAGTACTTC
-	TRBV11-2	TRBJ1-1	many	CASSWAQGNTEAFF	TGTGCCAGCAGCTGGGCACAGGGGAACACTGAAGCTTTCTTT
-	TRBV10-3	TRBJ1-1	-	CAISESDMAGRTEAFF	TGTGCCATCAGTGAGTCGGACATGGCAGGTCGAACTGAAGCTTTCTTT
TRBD1	TRBV11-2	TRBJ2-7	-	CASSSGTGGSYEQYF	TGTGCCAGCAGCTCCGGGACAGGGGGCTCCTACGAGCAGTACTTC
-	TRBV15	TRBJ2-7	many	CATSREGAESSYEQYF	TGTGCCACCAGCAGGGAAGGAGCGGAGAGCTCCTACGAGCAGTACTTC
-	TRBV28	TRBJ1-1	-	CASSRGWTEAFF	TGTGCCAGCAGTCGAGGGTGGACTGAAGCTTTCTTT
TRBD1	TRBV5-8	TRBJ2-1	-	CASSRQGASYNEQFF	TGTGCCAGCAGCCGTCAGGGGGCTAGCTACAATGAGCAGTTCTTC
TRBD1	TRBV4-1	TRBJ1-2	-	CASSQGLRGRGYGYTF	TGCGCCAGCAGCCAAGGTCTTAGGGGGCGCGGATATGGCTACACCTTC
-	TRBV7-9	TRBJ1-2	once	CASSTGGFGYTF	TGTGCCAGCAGCACCGGAGGGTTCGGCTACACCTTC
-	TRBV2	TRBJ1-3	-	CASSERGRAGNTIYF	TGTGCCAGCAGTGAACGGGGTAGGGCTGGAAACACCATATATTTT
TRBD1	TRBV3-1/TRBV3-2	TRBJ1-1	-	CASSQYKGANTEAFF	TGTGCCAGCAGCCAATATAAGGGGGCAAACACTGAAGCTTTCTTT
TRBD1	TRBV6-6	TRBJ1-3	-	CASISKQGARGNTIYF	TGTGCCAGCATCAGCAAACAGGGGGCGAGAGGAAACACCATATATTTT